A single TCR beta chain is shown here with its context. The source of the sample is a study of T cell responses to AZD1222 COVID-19 vaccine. Clones were sequenced by immunoSEQ multiplex PCR, and TCRdb holds only the in-frame ones, with some missing. The profile shows about 160,000 clones, around 92% of them singletons. V was cut by 1 base and J by 4 bases, with 12 bases left in between. Germline V lookup: CDR1 MGHRA, CDR2 YSYEKL. This CDR3 is built from 15 residues. This sequence was found in an adult in good health. The chain has TRBV4-1 and TRBJ2-3, with D possibly called TRBD1 or TRBD2 (5 bases each). The sequences come from peripheral blood, collected on day 0 of MenACWY control vaccination. The CDR3 DNA reads as TGCGCCAGCAGCCAAGGGGACGGGCGCTCAGATACGCAGTATTTT. Residues: CASSQGDGRSDTQYF.